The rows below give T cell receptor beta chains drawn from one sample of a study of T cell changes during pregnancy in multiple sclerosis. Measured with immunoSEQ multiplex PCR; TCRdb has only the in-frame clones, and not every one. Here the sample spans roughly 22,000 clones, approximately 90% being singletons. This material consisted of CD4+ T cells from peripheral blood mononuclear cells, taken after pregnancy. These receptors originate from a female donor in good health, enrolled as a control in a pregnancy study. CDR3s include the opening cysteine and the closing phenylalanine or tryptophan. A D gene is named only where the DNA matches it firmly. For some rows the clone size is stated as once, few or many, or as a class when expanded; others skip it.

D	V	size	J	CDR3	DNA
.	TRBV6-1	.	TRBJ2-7	CASSEGQPYEQYF	TGTGCCAGCAGTGAAGGACAGCCCTACGAGCAGTACTTC
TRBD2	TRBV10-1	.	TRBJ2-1	CASSDHTGLAGGQNEQFF	TGCGCCAGCAGTGACCATACGGGACTAGCGGGAGGTCAGAATGAGCAGTTCTTC
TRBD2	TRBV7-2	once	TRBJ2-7	CASSPGTRTYEQYF	TGTGCCAGCAGCCCCGGGACTAGAACCTACGAGCAGTACTTC
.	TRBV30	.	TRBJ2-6	CAWNNRAGANVLTF	TGTGCCTGGAACAACAGGGCTGGGGCCAACGTCCTGACTTTC
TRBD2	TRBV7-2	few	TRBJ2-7	CASSFPGLAGEQYF	TGTGCCAGCAGCTTCCCCGGACTAGCTGGTGAGCAGTACTTC
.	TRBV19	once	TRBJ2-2	CASSTGVATGELFF	TGTGCCAGTAGTACAGGGGTCGCCACCGGGGAGCTGTTTTTT
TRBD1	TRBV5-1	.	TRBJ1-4	CASSFRGAQTNEKLFF	TGCGCCAGCAGCTTCAGGGGGGCGCAGACTAATGAAAAACTGTTTTTT
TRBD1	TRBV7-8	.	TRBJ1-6	CASSLAAYGTGSSYNSPLHF	TGTGCCAGCAGCTTAGCGGCATACGGGACAGGGAGTTCCTATAATTCACCCCTCCACTTT
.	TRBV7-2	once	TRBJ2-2	CASSLFLTGRGGELFF	TGTGCCAGCAGCTTATTTTTAACAGGGCGAGGCGGGGAGCTGTTTTTT
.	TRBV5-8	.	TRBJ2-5	CASSLAVVTQTLQETQYF	TGTGCCAGCAGCTTGGCCGTAGTAACCCAGACATTGCAGGAGACCCAGTACTTC
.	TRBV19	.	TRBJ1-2	CASTAGWGYTF	TGTGCCAGTACAGCGGGGTGGGGCTACACCTTC
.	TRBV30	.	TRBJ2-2	CAWRRASNTGELFF	TGTGCCTGGAGGAGGGCTTCGAACACCGGGGAGCTGTTTTTT
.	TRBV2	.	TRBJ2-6	CASTLGGGANVLTF	TGTGCCAGCACCTTGGGGGGTGGGGCCAACGTCCTGACTTTC
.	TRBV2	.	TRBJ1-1	CASSDSSGKAFF	TGTGCCAGCAGCGATAGTTCAGGGAAAGCTTTCTTT
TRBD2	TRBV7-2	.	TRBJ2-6	CASSLALAGVAGANVLTF	TGTGCCAGCAGCTTAGCGCTAGCGGGAGTAGCTGGGGCCAACGTCCTGACTTTC
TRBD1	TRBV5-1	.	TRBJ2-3	CASSFDRATDTQYF	TGCGCCAGCAGCTTCGACAGGGCCACAGATACGCAGTATTTT
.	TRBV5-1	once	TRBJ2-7	CASSSTGYEQYF	TGCGCCAGCAGCTCCACCGGGTACGAGCAGTACTTC
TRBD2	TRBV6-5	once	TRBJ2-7	CASTPTSGSSYEQYF	TGTGCCAGCACCCCTACTAGCGGGAGCTCCTACGAGCAGTACTTC
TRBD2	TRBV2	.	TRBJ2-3	CASSAGTSADTQYF	TGTGCCAGCAGTGCTGGGACTAGCGCAGATACGCAGTATTTT
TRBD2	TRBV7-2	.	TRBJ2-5	CASSLGVGRGTRQETQYF	TGTGCCAGCAGCTTAGGAGTTGGGCGGGGGACCCGCCAAGAGACCCAGTACTTC
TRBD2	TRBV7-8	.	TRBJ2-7	CASAGEAYEQYF	TGTGCCAGCGCGGGGGAGGCCTACGAGCAGTACTTC
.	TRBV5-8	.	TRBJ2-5	CASSLISGGETQYF	TGTGCCAGCAGCTTGATCAGTGGCGGAGAGACCCAGTACTTC
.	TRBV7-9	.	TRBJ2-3	CASSLAWGSRDTQYF	TGTGCCAGCAGCTTAGCATGGGGCTCAAGGGATACGCAGTATTTT
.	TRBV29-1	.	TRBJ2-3	CSVESAGDTQYF	TGCAGCGTTGAGTCGGCGGGAGATACGCAGTATTTT
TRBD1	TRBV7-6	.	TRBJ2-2	CASSLAQGALVTGELFF	TGTGCCAGCAGCTTAGCTCAGGGGGCGCTGGTCACCGGGGAGCTGTTTTTT
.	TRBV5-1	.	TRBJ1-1	CASSAGPTGNTEAFF	TGCGCCAGCAGCGCTGGCCCCACGGGGAACACTGAAGCTTTCTTT
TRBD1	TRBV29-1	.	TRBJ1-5	CSVRQGTDQPQHF	TGCAGCGTCAGACAGGGGACGGATCAGCCCCAGCATTTT
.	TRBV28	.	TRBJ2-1	CASSFLDRVNEQFF	TGTGCCAGCAGTTTCCTGGATCGGGTTAATGAGCAGTTCTTC
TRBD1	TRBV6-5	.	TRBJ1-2	CASSWHRGYYGYTF	TGTGCCAGCAGTTGGCACAGGGGGTACTATGGCTACACCTTC
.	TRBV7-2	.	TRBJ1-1	CASSLDSYTEAFF	TGTGCCAGCAGCTTAGACAGTTACACTGAAGCTTTCTTT
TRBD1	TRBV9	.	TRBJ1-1	CASSANSRGENTEAFF	TGTGCCAGCAGCGCCAACTCCAGGGGGGAGAACACTGAAGCTTTCTTT